This passage covers 22 T cell receptor beta chains from one sample sequenced in a study of blood T cell repertoires in COVID-19. Using immunoSEQ multiplex PCR, the repertoire was profiled, and TCRdb retains in-frame clones only, with some absent. The top ten clones hold just under 0.8% of a sample with over 200,000 clones, roughly 90% of them seen once. The material sequenced was peripheral blood. The origin of the receptors is a woman aged 30 to 39 with acute or convalescent COVID-19.

This chain uses TRBV6-6 with TRBJ2-7, with D maybe TRBD1 (5 bases). There are 12 residues in the CDR3. Germline CDR1 reads MNHNY; CDR2 reads SVGAGI (reference sequence). V was cut by 6 bases and J by 2 bases, with 8 bases left in between. The CDR3 DNA sequence: TGTGCCAGCAGGGGGCCCACCTACGAGCAGTACTTC. Its translation: CASRGPTYEQYF.

The CDR3 loop reads CASSYTTGWNEKLFF. DNA of the CDR3: TGTGCCAGCAGTTACACGACAGGGTGGAATGAAAAACTGTTTTTT. The V call is TRBV6-5, the J call TRBJ1-4, with 7 positions matching TRBD1. From germline, CDR1 is MNHEY and CDR2 SVGAGI. V shed 2 bases and J 5 bases; nucleotides not matched to a gene: 5. The CDR3 runs to 15 residues.

The V gene is TRBV6-1, the J gene TRBJ1-2; TRBD1 matches at 7 bases. Germline V gene lookup returns CDR1 MNHNS and CDR2 SASEGT. The J segment lost 6 bases and the V segment lost 2 bases, leaving 15 bases of the junction unmatched. The CDR3 is made up of 17 amino acids. DNA of the CDR3: TGTGCCAGCAGTGAAAGGCTAGGCCAGGGGGTTTCGGATGGCTACACCTTC. It yields the protein CASSERLGQGVSDGYTF.

The rearrangement joins TRBV3-1 (or the pseudogene TRBV3-2) to TRBJ2-5, with TRBD2 as a possible D gene (5 bases). CDR1 is LGHDT and CDR2 is YNNKEL in the germline V gene (reference sequence). V lost 0 bases and J lost 7, with 15 bases in between. The CDR3 sequence is 15 residues long. The CDR3 DNA follows: TGTGCCAGCAGCCAAGACATCCTAGCTAGTCGGACCCAGTACTTC. Translating gives CASSQDILASRTQYF.

The V call is TRBV10-1, the J call TRBJ2-1; TRBD1 is a possible D gene (6 bases). The length of the CDR3 is 15 residues. Germline V gene sequence: CDR1 WNHNN, CDR2 SYGVQD (reference sequence). Trimming pared 0 bases from V and 10 bases from J, leaving 16 bases between. DNA of the CDR3: TGCGCCAGCAGTGAGTCGGGGGCTCCCTACCGGGAGCAGTTCTTC. It codes for CASSESGAPYREQFF.

This clone was detected only once. This rearrangement joins TRBV6-4 to TRBJ1-2; D is ambiguous. V lost 6 bases and J 5 bases, leaving 13 bases between the germline ends. The CDR3 covers 13 residues. Germline values: CDR1 MRHNA, CDR2 SNTAGT. DNA for the CDR3: TGTGCCAGCAGCCCCGGACGGACTTATGGCTACACCTTC. Translating gives CASSPGRTYGYTF.

This chain uses TRBV21-1 with TRBJ2-7; TRBD2, the D gene given by the table, was not confirmed from the DNA. TRBV21-1 is classified as a pseudogene. This CDR3 spans 17 amino acids. The CDR3 loop reads CASSKRRRTGLAYEQYF. The DNA of the CDR3 is TGTGCCAGCAGCAAACGGCGTAGGACGGGACTTGCCTACGAGCAGTACTTC.

The chain combines TRBV10-3 with TRBJ1-2, with a tentative D call TRBD1 (6 bases). CDR1 is ENHRY, CDR2 SYGVKD, per germline. Trimming took off 4 bases at V and 4 bases at J, with 13 bases between the two ends. CDR3 length: 14 residues. The CDR3 sequence: CAISGGDRLYGYTF. The CDR3 region has the DNA TGTGCCATCAGTGGGGGAGACAGGCTCTATGGCTACACCTTC.

The J gene is TRBJ2-1, the V gene TRBV12-5, with 11 bases fitting TRBD2. The CDR3 has 15 residues. Trimming removed 4 bases from V and 3 bases from J; junction bases left unmatched: 2. Germline V CDR1 and CDR2: LGHNT, FRNRAP. The DNA for the CDR3 is TGTGCTAGTGGTTGGGGACTAGCGGTCTACAATGAGCAGTTCTTC. The encoded protein is CASGWGLAVYNEQFF.

This sequence joins TRBV30 and TRBJ2-2; 9 positions agree with TRBD1. This CDR3 has 16 residues. Germline trimming cut 2 bases from V and 4 bases from J; bases unmatched to any gene: 8. In germline, CDR1 is GTSNPN, CDR2 SVGIG (reference sequence). CDR3 nucleotide sequence: TGTGCCTGGAGTTTAGATGGGACAGGGTTCACCGGGGAGCTGTTTTTT. The encoded protein is CAWSLDGTGFTGELFF.

In regard to this clone: This sample also contains other DNA sequences that code for the same CDR3. The chain has TRBV5-1 and TRBJ2-2, with TRBD2 matching over 11 bases. The CDR3 consists of 16 residues. CDR1 and CDR2 (germline): SGHRS, YFSETQ. After removal of 0 bases from V and 2 bases from J, the junction contained 0 bases not matched to a gene. Here the CDR3 DNA reads TGCGCCAGCAGCTTGGGACTAGCGGGAAACACCGGGGAGCTGTTTTTT. This codes for CASSLGLAGNTGELFF.

The chain joins TRBV9 to TRBJ2-1; 8 nucleotides match TRBD2. The junction had 17 bases not matched to a gene; V was cut back by 0 bases and J by 0 bases. The CDR3 totals 21 residues. The germline V gene has CDR1 SGDLS and CDR2 YYNGEE. The CDR3 DNA sequence: TGTGCCAGCAGCGTAGTGCCAAAAACCGGACTAGCCGCAAACTCCTACAATGAGCAGTTCTTC. This sequence encodes CASSVVPKTGLAANSYNEQFF.

The chain links TRBV6-5 to TRBJ1-2; 8 bases fit TRBD1. Germline CDR1 MNHEY, CDR2 SVGAGI. The CDR3 has 15 amino acids. V trimming: 6 bases; J trimming: 4 bases; junction bases outside the gene matches: 10. The CDR3 DNA sequence: TGTGCCAGCAGGGACAGGGTAGGGCTCAGCTATGGCTACACCTTC. It translates to CASRDRVGLSYGYTF.

The rearrangement links TRBV19 to TRBJ2-5; no definite D call. Per the germline V gene, CDR1 is LNHDA and CDR2 is SQIVND (reference sequence). The CDR3 covers 13 residues. V gave up 4 bases and J gave up 3 bases, with 9 bases separating them. This chain's CDR3 is CASSKNRKETQYF. DNA of the CDR3: TGTGCCAGTAGTAAGAACAGAAAAGAGACCCAGTACTTC. Supplemented by reference TRBV19 and TRBJ2-5, the full variable domain reads DGGITQSPKYLFRKEGQNVTLSCEQNLNHDAMYWYRQDPGQGLRLIYYSQIVNDFQKGDIAEGYSVSREKKESFPLTVTSAQKNPTAFYLCASSKNRKETQYFGPGTRLLVL.

The chain carries TRBV30 and TRBJ1-2; D not certain. Germline assignment: CDR1 GTSNPN and CDR2 SVGIG (reference sequence). V was shortened by 5 bases and J by 6 bases, with 16 bases between the two germline ends. This CDR3 has 13 residues. CDR3 loop: CAWSFEEANGYTF. CDR3 DNA: TGTGCCTGGTCCTTTGAGGAGGCGAATGGCTACACCTTC.

The chain carries TRBV12-5 and TRBJ2-2; 11 bases match TRBD1. The V segment lost 6 bases and the J segment 7 bases; nucleotides outside the gene matches: 7. Germline values: CDR1 LGHNT, CDR2 FRNRAP. CDR3 length: 15 residues. The CDR3 coding sequence is TGTGCTAGTGGGTGGACAGGGGGCTATGTCGGGGAGCTGTTTTTT. Translated, it gives CASGWTGGYVGELFF.

The rearrangement joins TRBV11-2 to TRBJ2-7, with 7 positions matching TRBD1. Germline V gene data show CDR1 as SGHAT and CDR2 as FQNNGV. The CDR3 runs to 15 residues. The trim removed 5 bases at V and 4 bases at J, leaving 11 bases unmatched. The CDR3 DNA reads as TGTGCCAGCAGCCGTGGGACAGATACAGTTTACGAGCAGTACTTC. This codes for CASSRGTDTVYEQYF.

The rearrangement joins TRBV27 to TRBJ2-1; D ambiguous. The V gene lost 7 bases and the J gene lost 4 bases, with 17 bases spanning the gap. The CDR3 runs 15 residues. Germline V gene lookup returns CDR1 MNHEY and CDR2 SMNVEV (reference sequence). The CDR3 loop reads CASITPSGTYNEQFF. The CDR3 nucleotides are TGTGCCAGCATCACCCCGTCAGGTACTTACAATGAGCAGTTCTTC.

This sequence joins TRBV7-8 and TRBJ2-7, with 12 bases fitting TRBD1. Per germline, CDR1 SGHVS and CDR2 FQNEAQ. The CDR3 is 17 residues long. After removal of 1 base from V and 6 bases from J, the junction contained 10 bases not matched to a gene. The CDR3 protein is CASSLGVGTGGLGEQYF. The CDR3 DNA reads as TGTGCCAGCAGCTTAGGGGTGGGGACAGGGGGCTTGGGCGAGCAGTACTTC. The full variable domain, its missing parts supplied by reference TRBV7-8 and TRBJ2-7, is GAGVSQSPRYKVAKRGQDVALRCDPISGHVSLFWYQQALGQGPEFLTYFQNEAQLDKSGLPSDRFFAERPEGSVSTLKIQRTQQEDSAVYLCASSLGVGTGGLGEQYFGPGTRLTVT.

The rearrangement uses TRBV11-3 and TRBJ1-6; the D is unclear. This CDR3 region has 15 residues. In germline, CDR1 is SGHNT, CDR2 YENEEA. Trimming shortened V by 1 base and J by 6 bases, and 10 bases separated the two germline ends. CDR3 DNA: TGTGCCAGCAGCTTAGTAACAGAAGCTAATTCACCCCTCCACTTT. It specifies CASSLVTEANSPLHF.

This chain uses TRBV19 with TRBJ2-5; TRBD1 matches 8 bases. The CDR3 extends over 14 amino acids. Losses at the gene ends were 3 bases for V and 5 bases for J; bases not matched to a gene: 5. CDR1 LNHDA and CDR2 SQIVND come from the germline V gene (reference sequence). The CDR3 DNA is TGTGCCAGTAGTATTCCAGGGGGCGGCGAGACCCAGTACTTC. Protein sequence: CASSIPGGGETQYF.

The J gene is TRBJ2-2, the V gene TRBV9; TRBD2 aligns across 7 bases. Germline CDR1 reads SGDLS; CDR2 reads YYNGEE. The CDR3 length is 16 residues. V shed 4 bases and J 0 bases; nucleotides not matched to a gene: 6. The DNA for the CDR3 is TGTGCCAGCAGCAAATGGACTAGTCCGAACACCGGGGAGCTGTTTTTT. It is translated as CASSKWTSPNTGELFF. Combining the CDR3 with reference TRBV9 and TRBJ2-2 gives the whole variable domain DSGVTQTPKHLITATGQRVTLRCSPRSGDLSVYWYQQSLDQGLQFLIQYYNGEERAKGNILERFSAQQFPDLHSELNLSSLELGDSALYFCASSKWTSPNTGELFFGEGSRLTVL.